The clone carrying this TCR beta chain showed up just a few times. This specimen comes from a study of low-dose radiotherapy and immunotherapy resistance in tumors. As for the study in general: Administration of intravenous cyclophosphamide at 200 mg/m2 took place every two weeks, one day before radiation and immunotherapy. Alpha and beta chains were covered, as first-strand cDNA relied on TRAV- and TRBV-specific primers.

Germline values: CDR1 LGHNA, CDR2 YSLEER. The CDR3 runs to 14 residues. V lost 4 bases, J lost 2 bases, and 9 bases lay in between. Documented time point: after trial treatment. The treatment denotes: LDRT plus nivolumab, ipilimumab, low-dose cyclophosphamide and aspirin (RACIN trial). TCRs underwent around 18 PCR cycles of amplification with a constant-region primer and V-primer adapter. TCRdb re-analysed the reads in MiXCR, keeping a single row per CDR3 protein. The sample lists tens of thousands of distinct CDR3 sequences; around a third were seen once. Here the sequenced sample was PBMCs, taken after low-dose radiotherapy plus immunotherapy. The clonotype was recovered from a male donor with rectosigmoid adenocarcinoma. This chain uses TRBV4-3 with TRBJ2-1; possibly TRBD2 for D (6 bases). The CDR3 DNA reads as TGCGCCAGCAGCCTCGGGGGTGCCTACAATGAGCAGTTCTTC. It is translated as CASSLGGAYNEQFF.